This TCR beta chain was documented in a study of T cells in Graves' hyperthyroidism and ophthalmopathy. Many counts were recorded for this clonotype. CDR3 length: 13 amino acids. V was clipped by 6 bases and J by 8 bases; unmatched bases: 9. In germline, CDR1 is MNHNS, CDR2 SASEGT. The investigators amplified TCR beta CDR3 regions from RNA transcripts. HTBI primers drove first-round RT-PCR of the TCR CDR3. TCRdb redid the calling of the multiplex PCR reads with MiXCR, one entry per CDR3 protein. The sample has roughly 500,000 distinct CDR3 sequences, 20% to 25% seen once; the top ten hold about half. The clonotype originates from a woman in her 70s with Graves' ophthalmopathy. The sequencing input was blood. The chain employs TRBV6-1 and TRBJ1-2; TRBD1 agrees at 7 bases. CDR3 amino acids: CASSVTTGRGYTF. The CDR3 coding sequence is TGTGCCAGCAGCGTTACGACAGGGCGCGGCTACACCTTC.